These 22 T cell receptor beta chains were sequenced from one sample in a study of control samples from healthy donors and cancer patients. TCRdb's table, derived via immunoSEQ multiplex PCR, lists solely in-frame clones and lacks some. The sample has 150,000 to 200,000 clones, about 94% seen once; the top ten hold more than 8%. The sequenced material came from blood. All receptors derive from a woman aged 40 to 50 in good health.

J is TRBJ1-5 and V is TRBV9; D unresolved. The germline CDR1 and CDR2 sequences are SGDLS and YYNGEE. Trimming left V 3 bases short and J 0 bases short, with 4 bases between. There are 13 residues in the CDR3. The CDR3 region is CASSGSSNQPQHF. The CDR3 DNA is TGTGCCAGCAGCGGTAGTAGCAATCAGCCCCAGCATTTT.

The CDR3 sequence is CASSILNNEQFF. For the CDR3, the DNA is TGTGCCAGTAGTATTCTAAACAATGAGCAGTTCTTC. The chain carries TRBV19 and TRBJ2-1; D call uncertain. V shed 3 bases and J shed 5 bases, with 5 bases lying between them. The CDR3 has 12 amino acids. CDR1 and CDR2 (germline): LNHDA, SQIVND (reference sequence). Filled out from reference TRBV19 and TRBJ2-1, the complete variable domain reads DGGITQSPKYLFRKEGQNVTLSCEQNLNHDAMYWYRQDPGQGLRLIYYSQIVNDFQKGDIAEGYSVSREKKESFPLTVTSAQKNPTAFYLCASSILNNEQFFGPGTRLTVL.

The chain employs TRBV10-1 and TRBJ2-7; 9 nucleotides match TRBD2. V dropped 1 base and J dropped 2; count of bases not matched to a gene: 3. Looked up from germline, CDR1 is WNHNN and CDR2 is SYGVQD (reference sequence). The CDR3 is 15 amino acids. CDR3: CASSEWASGTYEQYF. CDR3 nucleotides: TGCGCCAGCAGTGAGTGGGCTAGCGGGACCTACGAGCAGTACTTC.

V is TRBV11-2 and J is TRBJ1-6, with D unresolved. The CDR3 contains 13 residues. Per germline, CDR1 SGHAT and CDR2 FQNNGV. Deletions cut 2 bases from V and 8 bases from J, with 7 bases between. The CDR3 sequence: CASSLLPDSPLHF. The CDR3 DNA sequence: TGTGCCAGCAGCTTATTACCTGATTCACCCCTCCACTTT. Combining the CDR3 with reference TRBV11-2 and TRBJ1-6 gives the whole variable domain EAGVAQSPRYKIIEKRQSVAFWCNPISGHATLYWYQQILGQGPKLLIQFQNNGVVDDSQLPKDRFSAERLKGVDSTLKIQPAKLEDSAVYLCASSLLPDSPLHFGNGTRLTVT.

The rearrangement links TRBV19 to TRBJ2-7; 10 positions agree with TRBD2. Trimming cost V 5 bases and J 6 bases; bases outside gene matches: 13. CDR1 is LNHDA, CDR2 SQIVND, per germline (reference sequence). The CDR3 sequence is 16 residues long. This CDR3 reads CASSLAGGLLLSEQYF. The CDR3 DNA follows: TGTGCCAGTAGTTTAGCGGGAGGCCTACTACTCAGCGAGCAGTACTTC.

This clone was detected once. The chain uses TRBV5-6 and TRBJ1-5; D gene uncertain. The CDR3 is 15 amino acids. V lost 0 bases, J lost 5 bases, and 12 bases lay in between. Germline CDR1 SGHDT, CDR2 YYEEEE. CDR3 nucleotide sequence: TGTGCCAGCAGCTTGGAAACCCGGCCGGATCAGCCCCAGCATTTT. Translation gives CASSLETRPDQPQHF.

Here the CDR3 reads CASTPGGRRTEAFF. The CDR3 bases are TGTGCCAGCACGCCCGGGGGGAGGCGCACTGAAGCTTTCTTT. V is TRBV27 and J is TRBJ1-1, with D possibly being TRBD1 (5 bases). CDR3 length: 14 amino acids. Germline V gene data show CDR1 as MNHEY and CDR2 as SMNVEV (reference sequence). Trimming pared 7 bases from V and 4 bases from J, leaving 16 bases between.

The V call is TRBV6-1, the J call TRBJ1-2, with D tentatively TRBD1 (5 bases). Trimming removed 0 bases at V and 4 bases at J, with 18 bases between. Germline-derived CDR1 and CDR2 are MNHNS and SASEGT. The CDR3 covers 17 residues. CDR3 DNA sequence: TGTGCCAGCAGTGAAGCCAGCCGTCCGCAGGGTTCCTATGGCTACACCTTC. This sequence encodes CASSEASRPQGSYGYTF.

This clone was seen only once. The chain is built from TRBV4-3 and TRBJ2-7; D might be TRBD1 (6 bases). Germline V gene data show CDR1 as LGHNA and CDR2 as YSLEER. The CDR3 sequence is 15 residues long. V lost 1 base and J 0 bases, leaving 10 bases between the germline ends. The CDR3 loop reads CASSQGQGISYEQYF. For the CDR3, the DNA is TGCGCCAGCAGCCAAGGTCAGGGGATCTCCTACGAGCAGTACTTC.

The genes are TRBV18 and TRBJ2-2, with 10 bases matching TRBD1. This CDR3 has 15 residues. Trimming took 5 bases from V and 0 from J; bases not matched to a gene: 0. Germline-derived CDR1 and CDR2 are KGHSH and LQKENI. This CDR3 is CASSGQGANTGELFF. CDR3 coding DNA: TGTGCCAGCTCAGGACAGGGGGCGAACACCGGGGAGCTGTTTTTT. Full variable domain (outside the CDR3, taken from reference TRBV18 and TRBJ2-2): NAGVMQNPRHLVRRRGQEARLRCSPMKGHSHVYWYRQLPEEGLKFMVYLQKENIIDESGMPKERFSAEFPKEGPSILRIQQVVRGDSAAYFCASSGQGANTGELFFGEGSRLTVL.

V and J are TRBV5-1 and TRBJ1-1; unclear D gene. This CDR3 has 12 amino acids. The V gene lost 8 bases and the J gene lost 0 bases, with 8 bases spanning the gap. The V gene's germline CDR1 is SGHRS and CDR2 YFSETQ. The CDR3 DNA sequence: TGCGCCAGTCGGAACATGAACACTGAAGCTTTCTTT. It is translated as CASRNMNTEAFF.

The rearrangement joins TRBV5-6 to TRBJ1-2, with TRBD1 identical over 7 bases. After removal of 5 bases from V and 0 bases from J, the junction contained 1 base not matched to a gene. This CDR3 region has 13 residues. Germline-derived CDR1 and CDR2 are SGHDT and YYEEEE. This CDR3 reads CASRDRANYGYTF. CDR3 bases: TGTGCCAGCAGAGACAGGGCTAACTATGGCTACACCTTC. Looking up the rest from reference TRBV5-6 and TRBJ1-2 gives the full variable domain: DAGVTQSPTHLIKTRGQQVTLRCSPKSGHDTVSWYQQALGQGPQFIFQYYEEEERQRGNFPDRFSGHQFPNYSSELNVNALLLGDSALYLCASRDRANYGYTFGSGTRLTVV.

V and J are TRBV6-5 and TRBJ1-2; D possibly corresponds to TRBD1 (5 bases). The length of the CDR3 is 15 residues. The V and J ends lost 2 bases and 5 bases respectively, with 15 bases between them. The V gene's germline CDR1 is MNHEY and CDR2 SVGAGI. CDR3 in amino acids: CASSYGDPYLYGYTF. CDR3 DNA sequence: TGTGCCAGCAGTTACGGGGACCCTTATCTTTATGGCTACACCTTC.

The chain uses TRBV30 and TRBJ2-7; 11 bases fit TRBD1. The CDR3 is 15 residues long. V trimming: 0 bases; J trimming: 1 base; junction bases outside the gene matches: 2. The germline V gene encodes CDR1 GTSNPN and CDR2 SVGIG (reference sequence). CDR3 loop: CAWSVGTGGSYEQYF. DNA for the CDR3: TGTGCCTGGAGTGTAGGGACAGGGGGTTCCTACGAGCAGTACTTC.

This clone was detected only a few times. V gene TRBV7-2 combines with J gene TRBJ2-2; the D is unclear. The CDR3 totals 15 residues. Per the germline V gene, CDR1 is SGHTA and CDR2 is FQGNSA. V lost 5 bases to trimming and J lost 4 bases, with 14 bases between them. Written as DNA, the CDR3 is TGTGCCAGCAGCACAGCAGCAGGCGGCACCGGGGAGCTGTTTTTT. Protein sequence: CASSTAAGGTGELFF.

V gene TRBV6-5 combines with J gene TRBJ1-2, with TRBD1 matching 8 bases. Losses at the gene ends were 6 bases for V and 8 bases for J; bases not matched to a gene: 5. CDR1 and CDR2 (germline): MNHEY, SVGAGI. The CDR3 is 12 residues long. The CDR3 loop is CASRETGVGYTF. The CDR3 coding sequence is TGTGCCAGCAGGGAGACAGGGGTGGGCTACACCTTC.

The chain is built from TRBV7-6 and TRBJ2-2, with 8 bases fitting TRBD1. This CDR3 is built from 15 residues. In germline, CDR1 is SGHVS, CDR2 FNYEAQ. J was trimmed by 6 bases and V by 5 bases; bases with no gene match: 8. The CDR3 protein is CASSPPPGGPGELFF. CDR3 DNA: TGTGCCAGCAGCCCACCCCCAGGGGGCCCCGGGGAGCTGTTTTTT.

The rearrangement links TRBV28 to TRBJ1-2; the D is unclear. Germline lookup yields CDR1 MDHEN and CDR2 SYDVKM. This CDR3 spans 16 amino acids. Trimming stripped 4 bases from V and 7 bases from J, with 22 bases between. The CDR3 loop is CASSSDSGSSPLGYTF. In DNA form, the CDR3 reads TGTGCCAGCAGTTCCGATTCGGGGAGTTCCCCACTTGGCTACACCTTC.

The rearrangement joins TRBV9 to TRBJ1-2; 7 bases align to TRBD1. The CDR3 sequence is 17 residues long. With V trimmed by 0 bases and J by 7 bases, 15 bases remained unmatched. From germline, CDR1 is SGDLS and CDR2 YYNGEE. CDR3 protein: CASSVEMGGQSGSGYTF. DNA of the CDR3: TGTGCCAGCAGCGTAGAGATGGGGGGACAGTCGGGTAGTGGCTACACCTTC.

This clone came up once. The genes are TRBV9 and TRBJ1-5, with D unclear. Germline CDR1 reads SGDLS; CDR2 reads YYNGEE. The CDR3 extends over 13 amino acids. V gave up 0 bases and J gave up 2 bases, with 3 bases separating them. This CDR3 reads CASSVDGNQPQHF. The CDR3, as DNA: TGTGCCAGCAGCGTAGACGGCAATCAGCCCCAGCATTTT.

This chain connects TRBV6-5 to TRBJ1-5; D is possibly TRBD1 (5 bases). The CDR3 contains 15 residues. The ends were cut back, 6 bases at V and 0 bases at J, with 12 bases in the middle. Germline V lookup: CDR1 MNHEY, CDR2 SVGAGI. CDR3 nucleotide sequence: TGTGCCAGCAGGTCTGAGACAGCTAGCAATCAGCCCCAGCATTTT. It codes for CASRSETASNQPQHF.

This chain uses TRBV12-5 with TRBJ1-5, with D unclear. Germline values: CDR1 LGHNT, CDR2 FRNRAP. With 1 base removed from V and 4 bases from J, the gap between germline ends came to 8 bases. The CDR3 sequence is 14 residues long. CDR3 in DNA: TGTGCTAGTGGTTTGGCTTCCAATAATCAGCCCCAGCATTTT. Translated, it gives CASGLASNNQPQHF.